The T cell receptor (beta chain) described here comes from a study of vaccination effects on CD4 cells after COVID-19. Study summary: Post-vaccine sampling took place a median of 72 days after the second dose. Study findings and constraints: Late post-vaccination samples showed marked contraction of infection- and vaccine-induced clones.

As for this clone: The antigen is undetermined.

With the ViraFEST assay, the study expanded antigen-specific CD4+ T cells using viral peptide pools, then sequenced them. Investigators separated out CD4+ T cells once more than nine days of culture had passed. As their vaccination, participants received two doses of either BNT162b2 or mRNA-1273. Nucleocapsid antibodies stayed negative before and after vaccination, showing no earlier SARS-CoV-2 infection. Clones were read by immunoSEQ multiplex PCR, and TCRdb kept only the in-frame ones, dropping some. The repertoire includes about 48,000 clones, about 70% of them detected once, and about 14% sits in the top ten. The CDR3 contains 15 residues. Unmatched junction bases numbered 4, after V lost 2 bases and J lost 2 bases. Germline values: CDR1 MNHNS, CDR2 SASEGT.

This TCR was recovered from a human donor who received a COVID-19 vaccine. Sequenced here: CD4+ T cells from PBMCs cultured with HCoV-OC43 spike peptides, sampled after COVID-19 vaccination. Subset meaning: HCoV-OC43 spike overlapping peptide pool stimulation. The J gene is TRBJ2-7, the V gene TRBV6-1; 9 nucleotides align to TRBD2. CDR3 in amino acids: CASSELAGTPYEQYF. The CDR3 DNA sequence: TGTGCCAGCAGTGAACTAGCGGGGACCCCCTACGAGCAGTACTTC.